The clone carrying this TCR beta chain appeared a few times. The antigen is not known. V dropped 3 bases and J dropped 8 bases, with 10 bases sitting between them. The CDR3 is 13 residues long. The data are from a study of T cells after yellow fever vaccination. Overall study results and limits: Clones that expanded after primary vaccination mostly reappeared after the booster (just under 98% CD4, 70% to 90% CD8). Peak timing came faster in the weaker secondary response, day 5 versus 15. Clonotypes appearing in both CD4 and CD8 compartments existed, and their share was small.

Conversion of TCR transcripts into cDNA relied on 5'RACE template switching, which added a universal primer site and UMIs. TCRdb used MiXCR to reprocess the 5' RACE reads, holding one entry per CDR3 protein. The table lists 300,000 to 400,000 distinct CDR3 sequences, about an eighth of them singletons. Sequenced material: CD4+ T cells sorted from PBMCs, taken 15 days after the yellow fever booster vaccination. The rearrangement uses TRBV12-3 or TRBV12-4 and TRBJ1-4; a possible D gene is TRBD1 (6 bases). The clonotype comes from a man in his late teens or twenties who received the YFV17D yellow fever vaccine. CDR3 residues: CASSFGGGEKLFF. In DNA, the CDR3 is TGTGCCAGCAGTTTTGGAGGGGGAGAAAAACTGTTTTTT.